This section outlines one T cell receptor (beta chain) sequence together with its context. Samples came from healthy bone marrow donors. Though nominally healthy at sampling, donors likely had unrecorded immune exposures. The sample belongs to a study of cytomegalovirus exposure and HLA in healthy donors. Primers for the PCR totalled 60 Vbeta and 13 Jbeta. Here immunoSEQ multiplex PCR was the method, and the copy in TCRdb shows in-frame clones only, minus some. Counted here are about 110,000 clones, roughly 80% occurring once; the ten biggest clones make up 1.3%. The CDR3 runs to 14 residues. The V end lost 4 bases, the J end lost 0 bases, and 9 bases lay between the germline ends. Looked up from germline, CDR1 is MNHEY and CDR2 is SVGAGI.

This sequence was found in a woman in her twenties or thirties in good health and CMV-seronegative. The J gene is TRBJ1-1, the V gene TRBV6-5; tentative D call: TRBD1 (5 bases). Sequencing input: PBMCs. In nucleotides, the CDR3 is TGTGCCAGCAGTTGGGGGGGAATGAACACTGAAGCTTTCTTT. Its translation: CASSWGGMNTEAFF.